A selection of T cell receptor beta chains follows, all from one sample in a study of blood T cell repertoires in COVID-19. Measured with immunoSEQ multiplex PCR; TCRdb has only the in-frame clones, and not every one. The table shows a few hundred thousand clones, with about 79% occurring only once. The sample taken for sequencing was peripheral blood. The receptors derive from a woman in her thirties or forties who had recovered from COVID-19. CDR3s include the opening cysteine and the closing phenylalanine or tryptophan.

cdr3_aa v_call
CASSVGQGPNEKLFF TRBV9
CASSSRQGSNVLTF TRBV7-2
CSVDIGAKNIQYF TRBV29-1
CASSSQATQETQYF TRBV11-3
CASSILYNPSVFGNTIYF TRBV19
CASSLAQTGISGNTIYF TRBV7-6
CASSLGVSSGAFF TRBV5-6
CASSEGDRGRTEAFF TRBV6-1
CAGGASYNEQFF TRBV12-3/TRBV12-4
CASSQEVASITKNTEAFF TRBV4-2
CASSRRGSNEQFF TRBV7-2
CASSSRLLASSDTQYF TRBV19
CASTQMNTEAFF TRBV7-9
CASSIVFPREGSNTEAFF TRBV19
CASSLDSGGGAHETQYF TRBV7-8
CASSVLAGAYNEQFF TRBV9
CASGSDYTEAFF TRBV12-5
CASSLSKNTEAFF TRBV11-3
CASSLALAGGGETQYF TRBV11-3
CASSDRRPTYEQYF TRBV6-4
CASSPASGGPLYNEQFF TRBV19
CASSYSTGRGKGEQYF TRBV6-5
CASSLGTGGYGYTF TRBV5-6
CASKGQGTYEQYF TRBV5-1
CASGGDWDTQYF TRBV23-1
CASSVGTSGGPQFF TRBV9
CASTEMGSGNNEQFF TRBV19
CASWLTGEADTQYF TRBV2
CASSEWGDIQYF TRBV2
CASSSGGENNEQFF TRBV5-1
CAWSRRTGELFF TRBV30
CASSSLAGGNEQYF TRBV7-8
CAITGGSITDTQYF TRBV7-9